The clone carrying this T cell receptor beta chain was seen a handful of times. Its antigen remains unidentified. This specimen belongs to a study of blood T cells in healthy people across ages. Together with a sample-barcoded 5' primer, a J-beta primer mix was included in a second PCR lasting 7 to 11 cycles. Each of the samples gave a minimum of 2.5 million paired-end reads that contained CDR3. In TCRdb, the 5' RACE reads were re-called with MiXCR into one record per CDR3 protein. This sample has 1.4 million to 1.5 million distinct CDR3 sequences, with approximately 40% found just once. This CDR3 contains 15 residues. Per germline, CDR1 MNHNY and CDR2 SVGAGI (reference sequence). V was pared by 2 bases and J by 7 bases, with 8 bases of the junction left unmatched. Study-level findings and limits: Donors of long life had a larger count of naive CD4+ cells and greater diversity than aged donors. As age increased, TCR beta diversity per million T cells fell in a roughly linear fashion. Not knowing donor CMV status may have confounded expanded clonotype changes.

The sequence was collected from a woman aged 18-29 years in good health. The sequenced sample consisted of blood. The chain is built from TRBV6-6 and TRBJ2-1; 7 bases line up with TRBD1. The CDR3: CASSYVLGGKNEQFF. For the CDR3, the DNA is TGTGCCAGCAGTTACGTGTTAGGGGGCAAGAATGAGCAGTTCTTC.